The present T cell receptor beta chain was sequenced within a study of cytomegalovirus exposure and HLA in healthy donors (TCRdb year 2017). Broadly, across the study: An earlier analysis of some 600 of the donors reported over 250 Gb of sequence data and around 120 million unique TCR beta sequences obtained from approximately 180 million T cells. An early release that covered several hundred HLA-typed donors contained approximately 300 gigabases of sequencing data and around 80 million unique TCR sequences. Among the roughly 400 genotyped donors, about 83% belonged to the genetic ancestry cluster associated with self-reported Caucasian donors. The aim of the study was to test whether cataloging public T cell receptors could identify signatures of past pathogen exposure. The T cell repertoires of 700 or so subjects were profiled by immunosequencing and related to cytomegalovirus serostatus. In addition to the first cohort of 500 to 850 subjects, a separate validation cohort of 100 to 150 different subjects was used. High-throughput TCR immunosequencing, statistical association of individual TCRs with disease status, and machine learning were combined to predict cytomegalovirus infection status. A later analysis re-examined previously published TCR beta repertoires from several hundred donors and added high-resolution HLA genotyping to investigate patterns of TCR occurrence. In the later analysis, no new phenotypic data were used to find candidate immune exposures; instead, reliance was placed on TCR beta sequences and their occurrence across donors. To decide whether each TCR beta V gene segment behaved as functional or pseudogenic, an earlier analysis of approximately 600 of the donors relied on high-throughput TCR beta sequencing. Donor age, sex, ethnicity and CMV serostatus were compiled alongside the repertoire data. A later genetic analysis used genome-wide SNP genotypes for about 65% of the 666 donors, treating that subset as a discovery cohort. All discovery cohort repertoires had been generated using a single sequencing platform. HLA typing covered class I and class II loci at four-digit resolution. The number of donors typed differed by locus, with about 620-630 for A, B, C, DRB1 and DQB1, over 500 for DQA1, some 570 for DPA1, and around 450 for DPB1. Because of strong linkage in the cohort, four or five DR-DQ haplotypes were treated as single units for association and clustering. On average, roughly 240,000 unique TCR beta nucleotide sequences were sequenced per donor among about 400 genotyped donors of the cohort, with approximately 18% of those sequences being non-productive. The full study reports these points: For the cohort, immune exposure information was limited to CMV serostatus. A later genetic analysis associated a missense DCLRE1C variant with V-gene and J-gene trimming of TCR beta chains, and an independent cohort replicated the association. In a later analysis, HLA-associated TCR beta chains were found to be more clonally expanded and to have lower generation probabilities than equally common non-associated chains. Strong co-occurrence of HLA alleles, especially DR and DQ, made assigning TCR associations to individual alleles difficult. Because counts were too low, around 18 rarely observed V segments, including chromosome 9 orphons, were left out of the earlier analysis of 587 of the donors. The cohort was sequenced for TCR beta chains only, and without alpha or paired-chain data the features that could be detected were limited. The study listed 150 to 200 TCR beta chains as associated with cytomegalovirus. A later genetic analysis reported fewer N-insertions in productive TCRs among donors in an Asian-associated ancestry cluster than the roughly 620-donor mean. The classifier was reported to diagnose cytomegalovirus status with high specificity and sensitivity in both the original cohort and the validation cohort. Linkage disequilibrium might explain the correlated functional status among segregating V segments, but an unknown experimental factor could not be ruled out. According to a later analysis, most CMV-associated TCR beta chains appeared to be HLA-restricted, and the HLA associations seemed to be driven largely by CMV exposure. At a false discovery rate of 0.05, a later analysis linked under 20,000 TCR beta sequences to specific HLA alleles. HLA typing was unavailable for some donors at each locus, so association tests used only the typed subset. Some IMGT-functional V segments, including TRBV6-2 and TRBV6-3, could not be distinguished by the 87-base-pair reads and were therefore excluded. A further reported finding was that TCR beta sequences accurately predicted the HLA-A and HLA-B alleles for most subjects in the first cohort. In a later analysis, the rate of TCR association differed among HLA loci, with DRB1 alleles having the most associated TCRs and HLA-C alleles having the fewest. According to the authors, the approach could potentially be generalized to other disease states and immunological phenotypes. Broadly in line with IMGT annotations, most TCR beta V segments showed up in productive rearrangements about 87% or about 30% of the time in an earlier analysis of around 600 of the donors. Roughly uniform sequencing depth across donors was assumed in presence/absence analyses, although this assumption may not hold. In vitro tests confirmed that a few of the cytomegalovirus-associated TCR beta chains recognize cytomegalovirus antigens. The sequencing pipeline was judged likely to have produced a cluster of highly shared sequence variants as a technical artifact. While some public TCRs were present in many individuals, most TCR sequences turned up only very rarely across donors. A later analysis reported that several top co-occurrence clusters appeared linked to parvovirus B19, influenza, CMV and Epstein-Barr virus.

The cohort was made up of several hundred healthy bone marrow donors. All cohort members were sampled while nominally healthy, although unrecorded immune exposures were likely present. The donor was CMV seronegative and belonged to the group of around 350 seronegative cohort members. A peripheral blood sample was collected from each donor, and TCR beta sequencing was performed on peripheral blood mononuclear cells. The Qiagen DNeasy Blood Extraction Kit was used to extract genomic DNA from the blood cell samples. V is pared back by 3 bases and J by 0 bases, with 20 bases lying between the germline termini. The CDR3 measures 19 amino acids from cysteine to phenylalanine. The retained sequence is limited to the CDR3, 57 bases, with the frame set at the first base. Looking up the germline V gene yields CDR1 SGHVS and CDR2 FNYEAQ. In regard to this clone: The target of this receptor is not known. Qualities for individual bases were not recorded, and no much larger clone is one base off.

The method was the immunoSEQ multiplex PCR assay. For the multiplex PCR, a mixture combining 60 forward primers for TCR Vbeta segments and 13 reverse primers for TCR Jbeta segments was used. The CDR3 region of rearranged TCR beta genes was amplified from genomic DNA by a multiplex PCR assay. The amplified TCR beta libraries were sequenced on the Illumina HiSeq System as 87-base-pair reads. The authors processed their data as follows. Across the 600 to 700 repertoires, a later analysis counted roughly 77 million unique TCR beta chains, around 11 million of which were shared by at least two donors. Raw reads were error-corrected and collapsed into unique sequences by a nearest-neighbor algorithm in which closely related sequences were merged to remove PCR and sequencing errors. Alignment of CDR3 sequences to IMGT reference sequences was used to assign V, D and J gene segments. For a sequence to be retained, a match of at least six nucleotides to both a V gene segment and a J gene segment was required. A rearrangement was called productive if the CDR3 had no stop codons and remained in frame with V and J, and every other rearrangement was called non-productive. Following IMGT convention, CDR3 was defined as the stretch from the second conserved V-encoded cysteine to the conserved J-encoded phenylalanine. The earlier analysis of approximately 590 of the donors excluded any sequence lacking an unambiguous match to a single V gene segment. An earlier analysis of 450 to 650 of the donors called V segments functional above 56.7% productive rearrangements and segregating when the between-donor standard deviation exceeded 5%. A statistical classification framework was built for diagnosing cytomegalovirus status from the catalog of TCR beta chain sequences. In a later analysis, V and J genes were assigned by comparing TCR nucleotide sequences against IMGT/GENE-DB human TR gene sequences. The TCRdist pipeline was used in a later analysis to assign CDR3 sequences and most-parsimonious VDJ recombination scenarios. In a later analysis, each TCR beta chain was defined by its CDR3 amino acid sequence together with its V-gene family, and reads lacking a unique V-gene family were excluded. As a way to deal with suspected cross-contamination and a sequencing artifact, a later analysis dropped hundreds of nucleotide sequences that were highly shared and had low generation probability. In a later analysis, a clonal expansion index for each public chain was calculated from normalized within-repertoire ranks of inferred template counts. Generation probabilities in a later analysis came from a VDJ recombination model fitted to out-of-frame rearrangements, and those results were checked against IGoR. Hypergeometric tests were used in a later analysis to score TCR-TCR, TCR-HLA and TCR-CMV co-occurrence, with a repertoire-size bias correction applied to the TCR pairs. To estimate false discovery rates, a later analysis permuted the HLA or CMV assignments 20 times. In a later analysis, co-occurring TCRs were grouped using DBSCAN, with TCRdist sequence similarity added in when clustering inside HLA-allele-positive subsets. Co-occurrence clustering excluded repertoires with fewer than 30,000 or more than 120,000 public chains, plus five with anomalous nucleotide sharing. The table was pulled from immuneACCESS by TCRdb, which kept in-frame rearrangements only. Such tables lose some clones; where checked, under half of the loss comes from unresolved V genes, and the rest has no known cause. The DNA was the basis for D and trimming; V, J and clone size are from that table. This sample lists 150,000 to 200,000 clones; 60% to 80% were detected once. Together, the top ten hold 13% to 15% of the sample.

This chain is built from TRBV7-6 and TRBJ1-4, and TRBD1 may be the D gene, going by 5 matching bases. The TCR originated in a woman in her thirties or forties in good health and CMV-seronegative. The sequenced sample was PBMCs. The sequenced DNA is TGTGCCAGCAGCTTGTTTACGGGCGGGAGGGACGCAACTAATGAAAAACTGTTTTTT. It codes for CASSLFTGGRDATNEKLFF. The variable domain in full, with residues beyond the CDR3 obtained from the reference TRBV7-6 and TRBJ1-4 genes, is GAGVSQSPRYKVTKRGQDVALRCDPISGHVSLYWYRQALGQGPEFLTYFNYEAQQDKSGLPNDRFSAERPEGSISTLTIQRTEQRDSAMYRCASSLFTGGRDATNEKLFFGSGTQLSVL.